This passage covers 25 T cell receptor beta chains from one sample sequenced in a study of blood T cell repertoires in COVID-19. The protocol was immunoSEQ multiplex PCR, while the TCRdb copy is restricted to in-frame clones and leaves out a portion. The profile covers 130,000 to 150,000 clones, with more than 70% appearing a single time and roughly 2% taken by the ten largest. The sample consisted of peripheral blood. Source of these receptors: a human donor in a cohort sampled during active COVID-19.

This chain connects TRBV7-2 to TRBJ2-5, with 10 bases that match TRBD1. The CDR3 runs to 15 residues. With 5 bases clipped from V and 4 bases from J, the junction kept 7 bases outside the gene matches. Per germline, CDR1 SGHTA and CDR2 FQGNSA. Here the CDR3 reads CASSAGQGDSETQYF. In DNA form, the CDR3 reads TGTGCCAGCAGCGCCGGACAGGGGGATTCAGAGACCCAGTACTTC.

The rearrangement uses TRBV4-1 and TRBJ2-7; 12 bases fit TRBD1. The CDR3 totals 15 residues. Germline values: CDR1 MGHRA, CDR2 YSYEKL. The V gene end was trimmed by 4 bases and the J gene end by 5 bases; junction bases not matched to a gene: 6. CDR3 protein: CASSRGTGGINEQYF. CDR3 nucleotide sequence: TGCGCCAGCAGCCGCGGGACAGGGGGCATAAACGAGCAGTACTTC.

The rearrangement joins TRBV18 to TRBJ2-7; TRBD1 matches 7 bases. J lost 2 bases, V lost 4 bases, and 8 bases had no gene match. Germline V gene lookup returns CDR1 KGHSH and CDR2 LQKENI. The CDR3 is 15 amino acids. The CDR3 loop is CASSQGPQGAYEQYF. For the CDR3, the DNA is TGTGCCAGCTCACAGGGCCCCCAGGGGGCCTACGAGCAGTACTTC.

The DNA of the CDR3 is TGTGCCAGCAGCTTAGTGGCAGGGGACGAGCAGTACTTC. This translates into CASSLVAGDEQYF. The J gene is TRBJ2-7, the V gene TRBV7-2; possible D gene TRBD1, 6 bases. From germline, CDR1 is SGHTA and CDR2 FQGNSA. This CDR3 spans 13 amino acids. The V and J ends lost 1 base and 5 bases respectively, with 9 bases between them.

The chain is built from TRBV4-1 and TRBJ1-5; D gene unclear. In germline, CDR1 is MGHRA, CDR2 YSYEKL. The germline V and J ends were trimmed by 0 bases and 0 bases, with 12 bases remaining between them. The CDR3 is 17 amino acids. The CDR3 loop is CASSQEWVDYSNQPQHF. The DNA for the CDR3 is TGCGCCAGCAGCCAAGAATGGGTTGACTATAGCAATCAGCCCCAGCATTTT.

This clone was seen just once. The V and J genes are TRBV6-6 and TRBJ2-7; D is unclear. V was pared by 7 bases and J by 3 bases, with 16 bases between. The CDR3 has 14 residues. Germline loops: CDR1 MNHNY, CDR2 SVGAGI (reference sequence). The CDR3 sequence is CASNQDILSYEQYF. The CDR3 DNA reads TGTGCCAGCAACCAAGACATCCTTAGCTACGAGCAGTACTTC.

The rearrangement links TRBV5-6 to TRBJ2-5; 7 nucleotides align to TRBD2. The CDR3 length is 14 residues. With 4 bases clipped from V and 2 bases from J, the junction kept 5 bases outside the gene matches. Germline CDR1 reads SGHDT; CDR2 reads YYEEEE. CDR3 sequence (DNA): TGTGCCAGCAGCGCAACTAGCGCACAAGAGACCCAGTACTTC. This sequence encodes CASSATSAQETQYF.

J is TRBJ2-1 and V is TRBV7-2; tentative D call: TRBD1 (5 bases). This CDR3 is built from 12 residues. Germline CDR1 SGHTA, CDR2 FQGNSA. The V end lost 6 bases, the J end lost 12 bases, and 15 bases lay between the germline ends. The CDR3 coding sequence is TGTGCCAGCAGTCGACCCTCAGGGCTGCAGTTCTTC. This sequence encodes CASSRPSGLQFF.

The rearrangement joins TRBV5-8 to TRBJ1-6, with D unresolved. V lost 6 bases and J lost 0, with 7 bases in between. Germline CDR1 and CDR2: SGHTS and YDEGEE. The CDR3 extends over 14 amino acids. The CDR3 protein is CASIFGSYNSPLHF. DNA of the CDR3: TGTGCCAGCATTTTCGGCTCCTATAATTCACCCCTCCACTTT.

V gene TRBV12-1 combines with J gene TRBJ2-5; the DNA was not used to check the table's D call, TRBD2. TRBV12-1 is reported as a pseudogene. The CDR3 length is 15 residues. The CDR3 protein is CASSWGGGPWETQYF. The DNA of the CDR3 is TGTGCCAGCAGCTGGGGAGGGGGGCCTTGGGAGACCCAGTACTTC.

This clone showed up just a few times. This sequence joins TRBV7-9 and TRBJ2-1, with D perhaps matching TRBD2 (5 bases). Between the trimmed V and J ends, which lost 4 bases and 12 bases, there was a span of 22 bases. From germline, CDR1 is SEHNR and CDR2 FQNEAQ (reference sequence). The CDR3 consists of 15 residues. The CDR3 reads CASSSSSLSYLPQFF. Written as DNA, the CDR3 is TGTGCCAGCAGCTCGTCTAGCTTAAGTTATCTCCCGCAGTTCTTC. Together with reference TRBV7-9 and TRBJ2-1, the CDR3 gives the full variable domain: DTGVSQNPRHKITKRGQNVTFRCDPISEHNRLYWYRQTLGQGPEFLTYFQNEAQLEKSRLLSDRFSAERPKGSFSTLEIQRTEQGDSAMYLCASSSSSLSYLPQFFGPGTRLTVL.

This chain uses TRBV11-2 with TRBJ2-1; perhaps TRBD1 as D (7 bases). The ends were cut back, 5 bases at V and 13 bases at J, with 24 bases in the middle. Germline assignment: CDR1 SGHAT and CDR2 FQNNGV. CDR3 size: 15 residues. CDR3 region: CASSGLPDRVALQFF. The CDR3 DNA reads as TGTGCCAGCAGCGGACTACCAGACAGGGTCGCTCTACAGTTCTTC.

The chain recombines TRBV18 with TRBJ1-4; D is possibly TRBD1 (5 bases). The CDR3 consists of 15 residues. Germline V gene lookup returns CDR1 KGHSH and CDR2 LQKENI. Trimming left V 6 bases short and J 3 bases short, with 14 bases between. CDR3 sequence (DNA): TGTGCCAGCTCGCCCACGATACAGGCTAATGAAAAACTGTTTTTT. As protein: CASSPTIQANEKLFF.

The genes are TRBV6-6 and TRBJ2-3; the match to TRBD2 covers 8 bases. J was trimmed by 1 base and V by 7 bases; bases with no gene match: 10. CDR1 MNHNY and CDR2 SVGAGI come from the germline V gene (reference sequence). The CDR3 consists of 16 residues. CDR3 sequence (DNA): TGTGCCAGCACCCTAATGGGACTAGTCGGCACAGATACGCAGTATTTT. Residues: CASTLMGLVGTDTQYF.

This clone was picked up a small number of times. V gene TRBV11-1 combines with J gene TRBJ2-7; TRBD1 agrees at 7 bases. Germline trimming cut 4 bases from V and 0 bases from J; bases unmatched to any gene: 3. The germline V gene has CDR1 SGHAT and CDR2 FQDESV (reference sequence). The CDR3 length is 14 residues. CDR3 DNA: TGTGCCAGCAGCTGGGACAGCCACTCCTACGAGCAGTACTTC. This codes for CASSWDSHSYEQYF.

Only a few counts were recorded for this clone. This rearrangement joins TRBV30 to TRBJ1-5; D is unclear. The CDR3 totals 13 residues. V lost 1 base and J 6 bases, leaving 10 bases between the germline ends. The germline V gene has CDR1 GTSNPN and CDR2 SVGIG (reference sequence). Here the CDR3 DNA reads TGTGCCTGGAGTGGGGGAGGCACTCAGCCCCAGCATTTT. Translating it yields CAWSGGGTQPQHF.

This chain uses TRBV20-1 with TRBJ1-2, with 9 bases that match TRBD1. The CDR3 consists of 15 residues. V lost 3 bases to trimming and J lost 6 bases; unmatched junction nucleotides: 11. From germline, CDR1 is DFQATT and CDR2 SNEGSKA (reference sequence). Here the CDR3 reads CSASHQKQGAHGYTF. The CDR3, as DNA: TGCAGTGCTAGTCACCAAAAACAGGGGGCGCATGGCTACACCTTC.

The chain recombines TRBV27 with TRBJ2-1; 11 positions match TRBD2. Germline trimming cut 5 bases from V and 6 bases from J; bases unmatched to any gene: 9. Germline CDR1 is MNHEY and CDR2 is SMNVEV (reference sequence). The CDR3 length is 16 residues. Written as DNA, the CDR3 is TGTGCCAGCAGTCCCCGACTAGCGGGGCGCTCCAATGAGCAGTTCTTC. Encoded protein: CASSPRLAGRSNEQFF.

The rearrangement links TRBV18 to TRBJ1-1; D unresolved. The CDR3 length is 14 residues. V lost 3 bases, J lost 1 base, and 9 bases lay in between. In germline, CDR1 is KGHSH, CDR2 LQKENI. The CDR3 sequence: CASSPSYRNTEAFF. CDR3 sequence (DNA): TGTGCCAGCTCACCGTCCTATAGGAACACTGAAGCTTTCTTT.

The chain couples TRBV6-4 to TRBJ2-1; 9 nucleotides align to TRBD2. The V and J ends lost 3 bases and 2 bases, in that order; junction bases with no gene match: 2. The CDR3 is 15 residues long. Germline values: CDR1 MRHNA, CDR2 SNTAGT. The CDR3 sequence is CASSETSGTYNEQFF. The DNA for the CDR3 is TGTGCCAGCAGTGAGACTAGCGGAACCTACAATGAGCAGTTCTTC.

There are a few counts of this clone. The V and J genes are TRBV9 and TRBJ1-4, with D perhaps TRBD1 (5 bases). CDR3 length equals 15 residues. V was cut by 0 bases and J by 5 bases, with 11 bases left in between. CDR1 and CDR2 (germline): SGDLS, YYNGEE. CDR3 residues: CASSVAGGVNEKLFF. CDR3 nucleotides: TGTGCCAGCAGCGTAGCTGGGGGGGTAAATGAAAAACTGTTTTTT.

The chain couples TRBV4-2 to TRBJ1-3; a weak D match, TRBD1 (6 bases). The length of the CDR3 is 15 residues. The germline V and J ends were trimmed by 3 bases and 8 bases, with 17 bases remaining between them. Germline V gives CDR1 LGHNA, CDR2 YNFKEQ. The CDR3 nucleotides are TGTGCCAGCAGCCAGTGGGGCAGGGGACGGGACACCATATATTTT. This translates into CASSQWGRGRDTIYF.

V gene TRBV10-2 combines with J gene TRBJ1-2; 7 bases agree with TRBD1. Trimming removed 8 bases from V and 8 bases from J; junction bases left unmatched: 14. Germline-derived CDR1 and CDR2 are WSHSY and SAAADI. This CDR3 contains 14 residues. CDR3 region: CASCETGSTGGYTF. DNA for the CDR3: TGCGCCAGCTGCGAGACAGGGTCGACCGGAGGCTACACCTTC.

The rearrangement uses TRBV6-5 and TRBJ1-4, with D possibly matching TRBD1 (5 bases). Trimming removed 0 bases at V and 4 bases at J, with 9 bases between. This CDR3 is built from 15 residues. Germline CDR1 reads MNHEY; CDR2 reads SVGAGI. CDR3 nucleotides: TGTGCCAGCAGTTACTCGATGGGGCATAATGAAAAACTGTTTTTT. It codes for CASSYSMGHNEKLFF.

The chain recombines TRBV18 with TRBJ2-7; D might be TRBD2 (5 bases). V gave up 3 bases and J gave up 7 bases, with 10 bases separating them. The germline V gene has CDR1 KGHSH and CDR2 LQKENI. This CDR3 is built from 12 residues. CDR3 residues: CASSPPAGEQYF. The CDR3 bases are TGTGCCAGCTCACCTCCTGCGGGTGAGCAGTACTTC.